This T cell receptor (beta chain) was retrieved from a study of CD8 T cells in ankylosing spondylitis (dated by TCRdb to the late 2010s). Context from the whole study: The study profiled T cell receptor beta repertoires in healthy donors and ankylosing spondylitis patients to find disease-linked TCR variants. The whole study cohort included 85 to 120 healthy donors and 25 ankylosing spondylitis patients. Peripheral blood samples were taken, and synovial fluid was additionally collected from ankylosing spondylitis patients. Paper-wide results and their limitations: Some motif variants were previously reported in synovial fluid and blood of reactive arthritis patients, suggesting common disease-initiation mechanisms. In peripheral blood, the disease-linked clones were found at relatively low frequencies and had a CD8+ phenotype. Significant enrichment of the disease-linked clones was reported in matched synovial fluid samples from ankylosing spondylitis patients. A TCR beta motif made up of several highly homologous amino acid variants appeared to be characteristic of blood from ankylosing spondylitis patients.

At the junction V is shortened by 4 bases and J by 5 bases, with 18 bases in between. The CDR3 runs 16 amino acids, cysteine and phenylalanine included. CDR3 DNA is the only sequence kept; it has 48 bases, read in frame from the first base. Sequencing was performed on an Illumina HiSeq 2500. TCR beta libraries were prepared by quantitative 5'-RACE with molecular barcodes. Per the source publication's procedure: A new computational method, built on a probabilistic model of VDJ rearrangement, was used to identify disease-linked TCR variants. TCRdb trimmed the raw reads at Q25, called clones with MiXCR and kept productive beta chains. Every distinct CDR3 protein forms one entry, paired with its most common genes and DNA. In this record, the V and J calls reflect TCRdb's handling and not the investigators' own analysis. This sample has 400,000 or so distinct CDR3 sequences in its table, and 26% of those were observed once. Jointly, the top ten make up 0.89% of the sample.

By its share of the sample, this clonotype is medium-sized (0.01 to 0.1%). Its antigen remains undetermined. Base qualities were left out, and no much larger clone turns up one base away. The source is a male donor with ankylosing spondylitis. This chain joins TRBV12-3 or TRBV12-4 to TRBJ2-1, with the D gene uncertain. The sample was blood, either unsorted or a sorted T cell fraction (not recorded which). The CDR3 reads CASSSSSTPLDNEQFF. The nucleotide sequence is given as TGTGCCAGCAGTTCCAGTTCTACACCCCTCGACAATGAGCAGTTCTTC.